A selection of T cell receptor beta chains follows, all from one sample in a study of T-cell memory formation after mild COVID-19. From the 5' RACE reads, TCRdb called clonotypes with MiXCR, one entry per CDR3 protein. The data show a few hundred thousand distinct CDR3 sequences, approximately 25% seen once. The sample consisted of PBMCs or a T cell subset sorted from them (not recorded which). These receptors were obtained from an adult woman who had mild COVID-19 (a few samples of this study predate the infection). Cell type and time point are not known. Both conserved end residues are part of each CDR3. D genes are given only for firm matches.

TRBJ1-4	13	-	TRBV11-2	CASSLLWGATPRF
TRBJ2-2	17	-	TRBV7-9	CASSSTYGRLPTGELFF
TRBJ2-4	16	-	TRBV20-1	CSAREHILAAKNIQYF
TRBJ2-5	11	-	TRBV3-1	CASSQGETQYF
TRBJ2-6	18	-	TRBV2	CASSPLQGGGSGANVLTF
TRBJ1-1	13	TRBD1	TRBV5-1	CASKTGGKTEAFF
TRBJ2-5	16	TRBD1	TRBV11-2	CASSPRQGRGQETQYF
TRBJ2-3	16	TRBD1	TRBV12-3/TRBV12-4	CASSPSAGGGVDTQYF
TRBJ1-2	16	TRBD1	TRBV6-5	CASSYRPGTGNYGYTF
TRBJ2-1	14	-	TRBV12-3/TRBV12-4	CASTQGGAYNEQFF
TRBJ2-3	12	-	TRBV24-1	CATSDEVNTQYF
TRBJ2-1	16	-	TRBV7-2	CASSVTPGTDSSQQFF
TRBJ2-4	14	TRBD2	TRBV9	CASSAGGGRDIQYF
TRBJ2-1	12	-	TRBV18	CASSPRGREQFF
TRBJ2-3	13	-	TRBV20-1	CSARAGITDTQYF
TRBJ2-5	15	-	TRBV7-9	CASSLGAWGSQIQYF
TRBJ1-2	10	-	TRBV29-1	CSVEQYGYTF
TRBJ2-3	11	-	TRBV27	CASSSGNTQYF
TRBJ2-1	16	TRBD2	TRBV4-1	CASSISGGLSYNEQFF
TRBJ2-7	15	TRBD1	TRBV3-1	CASRTTRDRAYEQYF
TRBJ1-2	12	-	TRBV5-1	CASSSTGRSYTF
TRBJ2-7	13	TRBD2	TRBV29-1	CSVGLAGVGEQYF
TRBJ2-6	19	TRBD1	TRBV18	CASSVRGTGGNPGANVLTF
TRBJ2-7	16	TRBD1	TRBV12-3/TRBV12-4	CASTLGQPGTAYEQYF
TRBJ2-1	16	TRBD1	TRBV9	CASSEWTGEIYNEQFF
TRBJ2-7	13	TRBD1	TRBV7-8	CASSADRDYEQYF
TRBJ2-5	15	-	TRBV7-9	CASSDPGSFLETQYF
TRBJ2-7	14	TRBD2	TRBV6-4	CASSESAGSYEQYF
TRBJ1-6	16	-	TRBV18	CASSSRPVTGGSPLHF
TRBJ2-5	14	-	TRBV13	CASSVGLAMGTQYF
TRBJ1-4	14	-	TRBV18	CASSRGETDEKLFF
TRBJ2-7	13	-	TRBV27	CASKRTNSYEQYF
TRBJ1-2	13	-	TRBV29-1	CSASDRLLAGYTF
TRBJ1-1	14	-	TRBV12-3/TRBV12-4	CASSLILVGTEAFF
TRBJ1-5	15	-	TRBV20-1	CSARAASRDGRPQHF
TRBJ2-3	14	-	TRBV29-1	CSVEGRVATDTQYF
TRBJ2-7	12	TRBD1	TRBV19	CASSSHRGRQYF
TRBJ2-7	14	-	TRBV5-1	CASRRVGGRGEQYF
TRBJ2-7	14	-	TRBV27	CASSLASVGNEQYF
TRBJ2-3	16	-	TRBV4-1	CASSRGLLLEADTQYF
TRBJ1-1	14	TRBD1	TRBV7-3	CASSPTGRDTEAFF